In this sample, the clone carrying this T cell receptor beta chain is medium-sized. Per the germline V gene, CDR1 is SGHAT and CDR2 is FQNNGV. The length of the CDR3 is 14 residues. The ends lost 5 bases at V and 2 bases at J; junction bases unmatched: 6. The data were taken from a study of prognosis after radiotherapy for stage I lung cancer. Study in general: Patients were enrolled between April 2018 and January 2019 (all with stage I non-small cell lung cancer). All non-small cell lung cancer patients were considered medically inoperable. Squamous cell carcinoma affected more than five patients, adenocarcinoma about 12.

Two-round multiplex PCR, the amplification method, yielded TCR beta CDR3 from genomic DNA. Individual primers that were specific to each TRBV and TRBJ gene served in first-round PCR. TCRdb analysed the multiplex PCR reads with MiXCR anew, one entry per CDR3 protein. The profile shows around 26,000 distinct CDR3 sequences, approximately 29% of them singletons. This sequence was found in a donor of 50 years or more with non-small cell lung cancer. This sample comprised PBMCs, obtained before or after stereotactic body radiation therapy (not recorded which). This rearrangement joins TRBV11-2 to TRBJ2-7; 7 positions match TRBD2. Here the CDR3 reads CASSMGGIAYEQYF. As DNA, the CDR3 is TGTGCCAGCAGCATGGGAGGGATCGCCTACGAGCAGTACTTC. Complete variable domain (other parts from reference TRBV11-2 and TRBJ2-7): EAGVAQSPRYKIIEKRQSVAFWCNPISGHATLYWYQQILGQGPKLLIQFQNNGVVDDSQLPKDRFSAERLKGVDSTLKIQPAKLEDSAVYLCASSMGGIAYEQYFGPGTRLTVT.